The TCR beta chain under discussion was sequenced for a study of cytomegalovirus exposure and HLA in healthy donors. Study at large: The roughly 700 first-cohort repertoires and the approximately 130 validation repertoires shared the same platform, a later analysis reported. Regarding the study as a whole: Most TCR sequences were uncommon, yet certain public TCRs appeared in many donors. Reportedly, cytomegalovirus status was diagnosed with high sensitivity and specificity. The study recorded 150 to 200 TCR beta chains that were cytomegalovirus-associated.

As concerns this clone: Its cognate antigen is unknown.

TCRdb's copy holds only in-frame clones and misses some; the assay was immunoSEQ multiplex PCR. This repertoire shows tens of thousands of clones, roughly 96% found once; its top ten account for approximately 2.5%. The CDR3 extends over 13 amino acids. The germline V gene has CDR1 MNHEY and CDR2 SMNVEV (reference sequence). Trimming cost V 0 bases and J 9 bases, with 9 bases left between them. The specimen sequenced was PBMCs. The chain links TRBV27 to TRBJ2-1, with D perhaps TRBD1 (5 bases). The origin of this receptor is a young man in good health and CMV-seronegative. The CDR3 reads CASSLSRQGEQFF. CDR3 DNA sequence: TGTGCCAGCAGTTTATCGAGGCAGGGTGAGCAGTTCTTC.